The 23 T cell receptor beta chains given below trace back to one sample, sequenced in a study of PD-L1 blockade in urothelial cancer. TCRdb's copy holds only in-frame clones and misses some; the assay was immunoSEQ multiplex PCR. The table has approximately 80,000 clones, roughly 82% seen once. The sequences come from PBMCs, collected around atezolizumab (anti-PD-L1) treatment. These receptors were obtained from a man aged 65-85 years with urothelial cancer.

This chain links TRBV21-1 with TRBJ1-1; TRBD1, the D gene given by the table, was not confirmed from the DNA. TRBV21-1 is assigned pseudogene status. The CDR3 is 21 amino acids. In DNA, the CDR3 is TGTGCCAGCAGCAAAGAGGGACAGGGGGCCCACCTTACCCCCATGAACACTGAAGCTTTCTTT. It yields the protein CASSKEGQGAHLTPMNTEAFF.

The chain employs TRBV5-4 and TRBJ1-6; 7 bases fit TRBD1. Germline values: CDR1 SGHNT, CDR2 YYREEE (reference sequence). This CDR3 has 16 amino acids. Trimming at V came to 0 bases and at J to 7 bases, leaving 7 bases not matched to a gene. The CDR3 region has the DNA TGTGCCAGCAGCTTGGACAGGGGTATTTCGAATTCACCCCTCCACTTT. Amino acid sequence: CASSLDRGISNSPLHF.

V and J are TRBV4-1 and TRBJ2-3, with 9 bases matching TRBD1. The length of the CDR3 is 17 residues. The junction had 11 bases not matched to a gene; V was cut back by 4 bases and J by 3 bases. Germline values: CDR1 MGHRA, CDR2 YSYEKL. CDR3 sequence: CASSLQTGTGRTDTQYF. DNA of the CDR3: TGCGCCAGCAGCCTTCAAACCGGGACAGGGAGAACAGATACGCAGTATTTT.

The chain is built from TRBV14 and TRBJ2-7; 7 bases are a match to TRBD1. V lost 1 base to trimming and J lost 6 bases; unmatched junction nucleotides: 9. Germline loops: CDR1 SGHDN, CDR2 FVKESK. This CDR3 comprises 15 residues. The CDR3 here is CASSQAQGGWGEQYF. The CDR3 DNA reads as TGTGCCAGCAGCCAAGCCCAAGGGGGCTGGGGCGAGCAGTACTTC.

This clone was recorded once. The genes are TRBV7-2 and TRBJ2-3; 9 nucleotides match TRBD1. The CDR3 runs 15 residues. V lost 4 bases, J lost 1 base, and 3 bases stayed unmatched. Germline V CDR1 and CDR2: SGHTA, FQGNSA. CDR3 sequence: CASSYTGGRTDTQYF. In DNA, the CDR3 is TGTGCCAGCAGCTACACAGGGGGCCGCACAGATACGCAGTATTTT.

The rearrangement uses TRBV29-1 and TRBJ2-3, with 7 bases identical to TRBD1. Germline-derived CDR1 and CDR2 are SQVTM and ANQGSEA. The CDR3 sequence is 11 residues long. With 6 bases clipped from V and 4 bases from J, the junction kept 1 base outside the gene matches. This CDR3 is CSVQGADTQYF. CDR3 bases: TGCAGCGTCCAGGGGGCAGATACGCAGTATTTT.

The J gene is TRBJ2-1, the V gene TRBV29-1; 7 positions agree with TRBD1. CDR1 is SQVTM and CDR2 is ANQGSEA in the germline V gene. This CDR3 has 16 residues. The V gene end was trimmed by 0 bases and the J gene end by 3 bases; junction bases not matched to a gene: 8. CDR3: CSVEDLWAGGYNEQFF. Written as DNA, the CDR3 is TGCAGCGTTGAAGATCTATGGGCAGGGGGCTACAATGAGCAGTTCTTC.

The J gene is TRBJ1-2, the V gene TRBV25-1; TRBD1 is a possible D gene (5 bases). V was clipped by 2 bases and J by 0 bases, with 16 bases between them. The V gene's germline CDR1 is MGHDK and CDR2 SYGVNS. The CDR3 sequence is 17 residues long. The CDR3 DNA is TGTGCCAGCAGTGAAGGAGGGGCTGCTTCATCTAACTATGGCTACACCTTC. It codes for CASSEGGAASSNYGYTF.

The rearrangement joins TRBV7-2 to TRBJ1-5, with D perhaps TRBD1 (6 bases). The V end was cut by 2 bases, the J end by 4 bases, with 18 bases between. This CDR3 is 17 amino acids long. Per the germline V gene, CDR1 is SGHTA and CDR2 is FQGNSA. CDR3 sequence reads: CASSLQAGEFVNQPQHF. The CDR3 nucleotides read TGTGCCAGCAGCTTACAGGCAGGGGAATTTGTAAATCAGCCCCAGCATTTT.

The chain employs TRBV6-1 and TRBJ2-7; a possible D gene is TRBD2 (5 bases). V shed 2 bases and J shed 3 bases, with 11 bases lying between them. The CDR3 has 14 amino acids. Germline V lookup: CDR1 MNHNS, CDR2 SASEGT. The CDR3 spells CASSERSSFYEQYF. DNA for the CDR3: TGTGCCAGCAGTGAACGATCTAGCTTCTACGAGCAGTACTTC.

This chain connects TRBV27 to TRBJ2-1, with D hard to call. This CDR3 region has 16 residues. Trimming removed 0 bases at V and 2 bases at J, with 11 bases between. Per germline, CDR1 MNHEY and CDR2 SMNVEV (reference sequence). The CDR3 sequence is CASSLSPYPPYNEQFF. The DNA of the CDR3 is TGTGCCAGCAGTTTATCTCCCTACCCCCCCTACAATGAGCAGTTCTTC.

This clone is large (0.1 to 1%). This chain uses TRBV7-6 with TRBJ1-1; 8 bases line up with TRBD1. The CDR3 has 15 residues. Per the germline V gene, CDR1 is SGHVS and CDR2 is FNYEAQ. The ends lost 4 bases at V and 6 bases at J; junction bases unmatched: 10. CDR3 coding DNA: TGTGCCAGCAGCTCCTTCCAGGACAGGGAGCCTGAAGCTTTCTTT. This gives the protein CASSSFQDREPEAFF.

V gene TRBV30 combines with J gene TRBJ2-5, with TRBD2 identical over 12 bases. The length of the CDR3 is 16 residues. Germline CDR1 reads GTSNPN; CDR2 reads SVGIG (reference sequence). V lost 2 bases and J lost 3; bases outside the gene matches: 7. The CDR3, as DNA: TGTGCCTGGAGTCTAGGACTAGCGGGGACCAAAGAGACCCAGTACTTC. Translated: CAWSLGLAGTKETQYF.

The chain links TRBV4-3 to TRBJ2-1; the D is unclear. This CDR3 has 12 residues. Between the trimmed V and J ends, which lost 1 base and 12 bases, there was a span of 10 bases. Germline CDR1 and CDR2: LGHNA and YSLEER. The CDR3 sequence: CASSQGPSVQFF. DNA for the CDR3: TGCGCCAGCAGCCAAGGCCCCAGTGTGCAGTTCTTC.

Note on this clone: One end of the junction fails to match germline, which may point to a read error. J is TRBJ2-5 and V is TRBV7-9; TRBD1 matches at 8 bases. CDR3 length: 15 amino acids. The V gene's germline CDR1 is SEHNR and CDR2 FQNEAQ (reference sequence). The CDR3 spells CASSFWTGREETQYF. CDR3 in DNA: TGTGCCAGCAGTTTCTGGACAGGGCGAGAGGAGACCCAATACTTC.

This chain uses TRBV25-1 with TRBJ1-3; 9 bases agree with TRBD1. Per germline, CDR1 MGHDK and CDR2 SYGVNS. The CDR3 is 17 residues long. V gave up 4 bases and J gave up 1 base; unmatched junction bases: 8. The CDR3: CASSGPQGALSGNTIYF. The CDR3 nucleotides read TGTGCCAGCAGTGGCCCACAGGGGGCTCTTTCTGGAAACACCATATATTTT. The variable domain in full, with the rest retrieved from reference TRBV25-1 and TRBJ1-3, is EADIYQTPRYLVIGTGKKITLECSQTMGHDKMYWYQQDPGMELHLIHYSYGVNSTEKGDLSSESTVSRIRTEHFPLTLESARPSHTSQYLCASSGPQGALSGNTIYFGEGSWLTVV.

The rearrangement links TRBV6-6 to TRBJ2-5; TRBD1 might be the D (7 bases). Germline assignment: CDR1 MNHNY and CDR2 SVGAGI (reference sequence). V lost 7 bases and J 7 bases, leaving 19 bases between the germline ends. This CDR3 is 14 amino acids long. DNA for the CDR3: TGTGCCAGCACCGCAGGGGGGCAAGTAAGGACCCAGTACTTC. It encodes CASTAGGQVRTQYF.

This rearrangement joins TRBV6-1 to TRBJ2-1; TRBD2 matches 9 bases. V lost 2 bases and J lost 2; bases outside the gene matches: 4. The germline V gene encodes CDR1 MNHNS and CDR2 SASEGT. CDR3 size: 16 residues. CDR3 in amino acids: CASSEIGGRAYNEQFF. The CDR3 DNA reads as TGTGCCAGCAGTGAAATAGGCGGGAGGGCCTACAATGAGCAGTTCTTC.

V is TRBV7-8 and J is TRBJ2-7, with D possibly TRBD2 on 5 matching bases. Trimming pared 1 base from V and 0 bases from J, leaving 13 bases between. Germline-derived CDR1 and CDR2 are SGHVS and FQNEAQ. The CDR3 runs to 16 residues. As DNA, the CDR3 is TGTGCCAGCAGCTTAGTGGAGGCCCCCTTCTCCTACGAGCAGTACTTC. Protein product: CASSLVEAPFSYEQYF.

The V call is TRBV7-3, the J call TRBJ1-1; 8 bases match TRBD1. The J segment lost 6 bases and the V segment lost 3 bases, leaving 3 bases of the junction unmatched. The CDR3 sequence is 13 residues long. Germline V gene lookup returns CDR1 SGHTA and CDR2 FQGTGA. The CDR3 sequence: CASSFTQGAEAFF. CDR3 in DNA: TGTGCCAGCAGCTTCACACAGGGGGCTGAAGCTTTCTTT.

The V and J genes are TRBV7-8 and TRBJ2-5; D not resolved. CDR3 length: 15 residues. Per germline, CDR1 SGHVS and CDR2 FQNEAQ. Deletions cut 5 bases from V and 1 base from J, with 14 bases between. In DNA, the CDR3 is TGTGCCAGCAGCCAATCTAGTACGCTCCAAGAGACCCAGTACTTC. Translating it yields CASSQSSTLQETQYF.

This clone was counted a few times. This chain links TRBV9 with TRBJ2-7; TRBD1 matches at 10 bases. V trimming: 4 bases; J trimming: 3 bases; junction bases outside the gene matches: 10. The germline gives CDR1 SGDLS, CDR2 YYNGEE. CDR3 length equals 16 residues. CDR3 region: CASSLTGGAWDYEQYF. The CDR3 region has the DNA TGTGCCAGCAGCTTGACAGGGGGCGCTTGGGACTACGAGCAGTACTTC.

This chain uses TRBV7-3 with TRBJ1-5, with TRBD1 identical over 9 bases. The CDR3 consists of 15 residues. The junction had 10 bases not matched to a gene; V was cut back by 4 bases and J by 9 bases. The germline gives CDR1 SGHTA, CDR2 FQGTGA. The CDR3 loop is CASSSGQGGLGPQHF. The DNA for the CDR3 is TGTGCCAGCAGCTCGGGACAGGGCGGGCTTGGGCCCCAGCATTTT.